This T cell receptor beta chain was observed in a study of technical replicates of blood from a handful of donors. TCRdb's copy holds only in-frame clones and misses some; the assay was immunoSEQ multiplex PCR. The sample yields more than 70,000 clones, around 97% seen once. The specimen was T cells isolated from PBMCs. This sequence originates from a human donor in good health.

CDR3: CASSPGQGLRMAEAFF. In DNA form, the CDR3 reads TGTGCCAGCAGCCCGGGACAGGGGTTGAGGATGGCTGAAGCTTTCTTT. J is TRBJ1-1 and V is TRBV11-3, with 10 bases matching TRBD1. The CDR3 has 16 residues. J gave up 6 bases and V 5 bases, and 12 bases lay outside the gene matches. Germline loops: CDR1 SGHNT, CDR2 YENEEA.